This TCR beta chain was sequenced in a study of T cell repertoires in cytomegalovirus infection. The CDR3 extends over 15 amino acids. Trimming took 2 bases from V and 4 from J, leaving 14 bases between them. Germline V gene lookup returns CDR1 MNHNY and CDR2 SVGAGI (reference sequence). TCRdb ran MiXCR on the reads and lists one entry per CDR3 protein. The sample consists of about 600,000 distinct CDR3 sequences, 20% to 30% of them appearing once. This TCR was recovered from a human donor in good health (CMV status not recorded). Some clones in this sample may be carry-over from other donors' samples. What was sequenced was CD8+ T cells from PBMCs. The chain combines TRBV6-6 with TRBJ2-5; perhaps D is TRBD1 or TRBD2 (5 bases each). DNA of the CDR3: TGTGCCAGCAGTTACAGGGACCGACCAGCAGAGACCCAGTACTTC. Encoded protein: CASSYRDRPAETQYF.